This T cell receptor beta chain was sequenced during a study of CD8 T cells in Susac syndrome (dated by TCRdb to about 2019). For the study in its entirety: Of the Susac syndrome patients who were sequenced, about eight were in clinical remission while six had clinically active disease. Whether CD8+ T cell activation and differentiation in Susac syndrome was antigen driven was tested using repertoire sequencing. At blood withdrawal, Susac syndrome patients were either therapy-naive, taking corticosteroids (in some cases with IVIg as well), or taking IVIg alone.

V is trimmed back by 5 bases and J by 1 base, and the junction contains 4 bases that no gene match accounts for. From its cysteine to its phenylalanine, the CDR3 spans 14 amino acids. Kept here is only the CDR3 DNA, which spans 42 bases and is read in frame from base 1. Taken from the germline V gene (reference sequence), the CDR1 and CDR2 loops are LNHNV and YYDKDF. RNA was extracted with the RNeasy kit and roughly 0.5 to 1 ug was reverse transcribed using random hexamers. TCR beta CDR3 regions were amplified with the immunoSEQ multiplex PCR assay covering 54 Vbeta and 13 Jbeta segments. PCR amplification bias was corrected by using a synthetic template baseline for primer optimization and computational correction. Per the authors' processing: Reads were annotated to V, D and J genes per IMGT and analyzed with immunoSEQ Analyzer, keeping only productive sequences. Clonality was calculated as one minus the Shannon entropy normalized by log2 of the number of productive unique sequences. For each patient and control, public and private clones were evaluated within the 100 most prevalent clones. Susac-specific clones were defined as absent from healthy and MS cohorts, approximately 1,000 published viral clones and other ImmuneACCESS disease sequences. Starting from the raw public reads, TCRdb applied fastp trimming at Q25, assembled clones with MiXCR and retained in-frame beta chains. CDR3 protein sequences are deduplicated, and each keeps its most common genes and DNA. The V and J calls follow TCRdb's processing rather than the paper's. This sample holds some 94,000 distinct CDR3 sequences; roughly 94% were observed only once. About 0.3% of the sample comes from the top ten.

Results the study describes overall, beyond this receptor: The number of individuals in the TCR sequencing and HLA analysis was acknowledged as relatively small. No clonal expansion was detected in the CD4+ T cell repertoire of Susac syndrome patients.

Peripheral blood CD8+ and CD4+ T cells from healthy donors, Susac syndrome patients and multiple sclerosis patients were profiled using high-throughput TCR beta sequencing. Recently defined diagnostic criteria for definite or probable disease were met by the Susac syndrome patients. CD8+ TEMRA cells were enriched by FACS, while bulk CD8+ and CD4+ T cells were purified by magnetic negative isolation. Blood was collected in EDTA tubes and processed within 24 hours, with PBMCs isolated through density gradient centrifugation. PBMCs intended for TCR sequencing were frozen in liquid nitrogen and were later thawed in a 37 degrees C water bath. The sorted or isolated CD4+, CD8+ and CD8+ TEMRA cells had a purity of 90% or higher. As concerns this clonotype: What antigen it recognizes has not been identified. Per-base quality was not reported, and no clone a single base away is much larger than it.

The sample consisted of CD4+ T cells from PBMCs. This TCR derives from a human donor with Susac syndrome. Recombination connected TRBV15 to TRBJ1-1; 7 bases in the junction line up with TRBD1. The CDR3 sequence is CATSEGQRNTEAFF. DNA sequence: TGTGCCACCAGCGAGGGACAGCGGAACACTGAAGCTTTCTTT.